The table lists the clone carrying this T cell receptor beta chain with a few counts. Seattle patient enrollment occurred during active infection, with longitudinal follow-up thereafter. The sample originates from a study of blood T cell repertoires in COVID-19. Turning to the study itself: Acute and convalescent COVID-19 specimens originated in the United States, Italy and Spain.

Original methodology: By means of reference gene primer amplification, nucleated cell counts were estimated. Sequencing used immunoSEQ multiplex PCR; TCRdb keeps in-frame clones, though not all of them. V, J and clone size are taken as reported in that table, and D and trimming were inferred from the DNA itself. Counted here are 140,000 to 150,000 clones, 80% to 90% occurring once; the ten biggest clones make up approximately 8%. Looked up from germline, CDR1 is SGHNT and CDR2 is YYREEE (reference sequence). V shed 1 base and J shed 4 bases, with 15 bases lying between them. The CDR3 loop spans 15 amino acids.

The sequencing sample was made of peripheral blood. The chain couples TRBV5-4 to TRBJ2-7; maybe TRBD1 (6 bases). The origin of this receptor is a woman aged 55-70 years with COVID-19, enrolled during active disease. This CDR3 reads CASSLSTGYRYEQYF. The CDR3 DNA reads TGTGCCAGCAGCTTGTCCACAGGGTATCGGTACGAGCAGTACTTC.